Below, 9 T cell receptor beta chains from the same sample are listed, as sequenced in a study of T cells of healthy individuals. TCRdb re-called the 5' RACE reads with MiXCR, one entry per CDR3 protein. The table shows about 96,000 distinct CDR3 sequences, with about 16% occurring only once. The receptor set was obtained from a human donor in good health.

This chain links TRBV6-2 or TRBV6-3 with TRBJ1-5; no definite D call. The V and J ends lost 5 bases and 5 bases respectively, with 16 bases between them. In germline, CDR1 is MNHEY, CDR2 SVGEGT. CDR3 size: 15 residues. The CDR3 loop reads CASSSRRARDQPQHF. The CDR3 coding sequence is TGTGCCAGCAGTAGTCGCCGGGCGAGAGATCAGCCCCAGCATTTT.

The chain couples TRBV10-2 to TRBJ2-5; D call uncertain. V shed 3 bases and J shed 7 bases, with 9 bases lying between them. This CDR3 is built from 12 residues. Germline CDR1 and CDR2: WSHSY and SAAADI. Written as DNA, the CDR3 is TGCGCCAGCAGTGAACCTTCAGGGACCCAGTACTTC. Translating it yields CASSEPSGTQYF.

Ten or more counts support this clonotype. V and J are TRBV29-1 and TRBJ1-1; TRBD1 is a possible D gene (6 bases). Trimming took 6 bases from V and 6 from J, leaving 14 bases between them. This CDR3 spans 12 amino acids. Germline CDR1 and CDR2: SQVTM and ANQGSEA. The CDR3 coding sequence is TGCAGCGTCGACACAGGGTTTCCTGAAGCTTTCTTT. Translating gives CSVDTGFPEAFF.

The chain is built from TRBV29-1 and TRBJ2-1; 7 positions match TRBD1. Germline values: CDR1 SQVTM, CDR2 ANQGSEA. The CDR3 extends over 14 amino acids. V shed 4 bases and J 7 bases; nucleotides not matched to a gene: 10. The CDR3, as DNA: TGCAGCGTTGGTCTGGGGACAGACCGGAATGAGCAGTTCTTC. This codes for CSVGLGTDRNEQFF.

The CDR3 protein is CSGGRTGDQPQHF. The CDR3, as DNA: TGCAGTGGAGGAAGGACAGGGGATCAGCCCCAGCATTTT. V is TRBV20-1 and J is TRBJ1-5; the match to TRBD1 covers 9 bases. Losses at the gene ends were 7 bases for V and 5 bases for J; bases not matched to a gene: 6. This CDR3 region has 13 residues. In germline, CDR1 is DFQATT, CDR2 SNEGSKA (reference sequence).

V usage is TRBV7-9 and J usage is TRBJ1-5, with TRBD1 identical over 12 bases. CDR1 and CDR2 (germline): SEHNR, FQNEAQ (reference sequence). V lost 2 bases to trimming and J lost 3 bases; unmatched junction nucleotides: 11. The CDR3 runs to 19 residues. Here the CDR3 DNA reads TGTGCCAGCAGCTTATCCGGGACAGGGGGCTTCTACGACAATCAGCCCCAGCATTTT. Residues: CASSLSGTGGFYDNQPQHF.

Many counts were recorded for this clonotype. The chain is built from TRBV4-3 and TRBJ2-7; 10 bases line up with TRBD1. The germline V gene encodes CDR1 LGHNA and CDR2 YSLEER. Trimming removed 1 base from V and 4 bases from J; junction bases left unmatched: 7. The CDR3 spans 16 residues. The CDR3 DNA sequence: TGCGCCAGCAGCCAAGTCTGGGGACAGGGGTTTTACGAGCAGTACTTC. Translated, it gives CASSQVWGQGFYEQYF.

This clonotype showed up many times. The chain combines TRBV5-6 with TRBJ1-6; 7 bases agree with TRBD1. V lost 0 bases, J lost 6 bases, and 6 bases stayed unmatched. Germline V gene lookup returns CDR1 SGHDT and CDR2 YYEEEE. The CDR3 is made up of 16 amino acids. This CDR3 reads CASSLDRGRRNSPLHF. CDR3 DNA: TGTGCCAGCAGCTTGGACAGGGGCCGGCGTAATTCACCCCTCCACTTT.

This clonotype came up a few times. This sequence joins TRBV9 and TRBJ2-2; D unclear. Germline CDR1 SGDLS, CDR2 YYNGEE. CDR3 length: 13 residues. Trimming took 4 bases from V and 4 from J, leaving 8 bases between them. The CDR3 is CASSPPRTGELFF. The CDR3 DNA follows: TGTGCCAGCAGCCCCCCCCGCACCGGGGAGCTGTTTTTT. The whole variable domain, filled in from reference TRBV9 and TRBJ2-2, reads DSGVTQTPKHLITATGQRVTLRCSPRSGDLSVYWYQQSLDQGLQFLIQYYNGEERAKGNILERFSAQQFPDLHSELNLSSLELGDSALYFCASSPPRTGELFFGEGSRLTVL.